This TCR beta chain stems from a study of vaccination and CD4 T cells after COVID-19. Overall study context: Overlapping spike peptides from SARS-CoV-2, HCoV-NL63, HCoV-OC43 and HCoV-229E served to stimulate the cells.

Concerning this clonotype: The antigen is unknown.

This sample's treatment: roughly 10-day PBMC culture with coronavirus spike peptide pools or control peptides (ViraFEST assay). Sequenced with the Oncomine TCR Beta short-read assay was DNA taken from cultured CD4+ T cells. One entry per CDR3 protein, called by TCRdb with MiXCR from the PCR reads. The sample shows around 20,000 distinct CDR3 sequences, 45% to 60% of them seen only once. This CDR3 spans 17 amino acids. Trimming at V came to 0 bases and at J to 9 bases, leaving 12 bases not matched to a gene. Germline lookup yields CDR1 SGHAT and CDR2 FQNNGV. Input material: CD4+ T cells from blood, cultured in vitro. V usage is TRBV11-2 and J usage is TRBJ2-5; 11 bases match TRBD2. The TCR comes from a human donor who had recovered from COVID-19. DNA of the CDR3: TGTGCCAGCAGCTTAGATCCAGGGGGACTAGCGGCTTCCGCCCAGTACTTC. Translated, it gives CASSLDPGGLAASAQYF.